One sample yielded the 8 T cell receptor beta chains listed below, sequenced in a study of control samples from healthy donors and cancer patients. Profiling relied on immunoSEQ multiplex PCR, and the TCRdb table lists in-frame clones only, not all of them. The table has 150,000 to 200,000 clones, 91% seen once; the top ten hold roughly 1.6%. The sample was blood. These receptors were collected from a woman aged 25-40 years in good health.

The chain employs TRBV7-2 and TRBJ1-3; D is uncertain. The V and J ends lost 2 bases and 3 bases respectively, with 8 bases between them. The CDR3 loop spans 14 amino acids. CDR1 SGHTA and CDR2 FQGNSA come from the germline V gene. CDR3 residues: CASSLWGFGNTIYF. The CDR3 DNA sequence: TGTGCCAGCAGCTTATGGGGTTTTGGAAACACCATATATTTT.

The gene calls are TRBV18 and TRBJ2-7, with 9 positions matching TRBD2. Germline lookup yields CDR1 KGHSH and CDR2 LQKENI. The V gene end was trimmed by 2 bases and the J gene end by 2 bases; junction bases not matched to a gene: 4. The CDR3 extends over 15 amino acids. The CDR3 loop reads CASSPLAGVAYEQYF. CDR3 nucleotides: TGTGCCAGCTCACCATTAGCGGGGGTGGCCTACGAGCAGTACTTC.

The J gene is TRBJ2-2, the V gene TRBV7-2, with 9 nucleotides matching TRBD2. The CDR3 runs to 15 residues. Germline loops: CDR1 SGHTA, CDR2 FQGNSA. Trimming at V came to 3 bases and at J to 4 bases, leaving 3 bases not matched to a gene. The CDR3 DNA is TGTGCCAGCAGCTTCCTGACTAGCGGCACCGGGGAGCTGTTTTTT. Encoded protein: CASSFLTSGTGELFF.

The chain combines TRBV7-2 with TRBJ1-6; possibly TRBD1 for D (5 bases). CDR1 is SGHTA, CDR2 FQGNSA, per germline. Trimming shortened V by 2 bases and J by 10 bases, and 12 bases separated the two germline ends. This CDR3 is built from 14 residues. CDR3 sequence reads: CASSLQGTGSPLHF. The DNA for the CDR3 is TGTGCCAGCAGCTTACAGGGTACCGGATCACCCCTCCACTTT.

The chain is built from TRBV3-1 (or the pseudogene TRBV3-2) and TRBJ1-4, with 11 bases fitting TRBD1. V shed 10 bases, J shed 8 bases, and the junction held 6 bases outside the gene matches. The CDR3 extends over 13 amino acids. Germline-derived CDR1 and CDR2 are LGHDT and YNNKEL (reference sequence). The CDR3 DNA reads TGTGCCACCTCCGGGACAGGGGGAGAAAAACTGTTTTTT. Its translation is CATSGTGGEKLFF.

This clone was counted only a few times. This chain links TRBV21-1 with TRBJ2-7; the table's D call of TRBD2 was not tested on the DNA. TRBV21-1 corresponds to a pseudogene. This CDR3 has 14 amino acids. CDR3 sequence: CASSNKSEPYEQYF. CDR3 DNA sequence: TGTGCCAGCAGCAACAAGAGCGAGCCCTACGAGCAGTACTTC.

The chain carries TRBV6-1 and TRBJ1-4; D not resolved. The CDR3 covers 14 residues. Germline assignment: CDR1 MNHNS and CDR2 SASEGT. Between the trimmed V and J ends, which lost 2 bases and 8 bases, there was a span of 12 bases. The CDR3 loop reads CASSEIRAGEKLFF. In nucleotides, the CDR3 is TGTGCCAGCAGTGAAATTAGGGCCGGGGAAAAACTGTTTTTT.

The chain recombines TRBV19 with TRBJ1-1, with a possible D match to TRBD1 (5 bases). Germline V gene lookup returns CDR1 LNHDA and CDR2 SQIVND (reference sequence). This CDR3 has 14 amino acids. V shed 5 bases and J shed 0 bases, with 10 bases lying between them. CDR3 loop: CASSVGAMNTEAFF. The CDR3 DNA is TGTGCCAGTAGTGTCGGGGCAATGAACACTGAAGCTTTCTTT. Together with reference TRBV19 and TRBJ1-1, the CDR3 gives the full variable domain: DGGITQSPKYLFRKEGQNVTLSCEQNLNHDAMYWYRQDPGQGLRLIYYSQIVNDFQKGDIAEGYSVSREKKESFPLTVTSAQKNPTAFYLCASSVGAMNTEAFFGQGTRLTVV.